This T cell receptor (beta chain) came from a study of blood T cell repertoires in COVID-19. As for the study in general: Specimens from acute and convalescent COVID-19 originated in the United States, Italy and Spain. The cDNA or gDNA used as material had been derived from T cells, B-cell-depleted T cells, or PBMCs.

Data came from immunoSEQ multiplex PCR; TCRdb stores just in-frame clones and leaves some out. Of roughly 39,000 clones listed, 90% are singletons. The CDR3 has 14 amino acids. The germline CDR1 and CDR2 sequences are SGHTA and FQGNSA. The V gene lost 7 bases and the J gene lost 2 bases, with 14 bases spanning the gap. The source material was peripheral blood. The origin of this receptor is a human donor in a cohort sampled during active COVID-19. This rearrangement joins TRBV7-2 to TRBJ1-2; the D gene is possibly TRBD1 (6 bases). DNA for the CDR3: TGTGCCAGCAATTCAAAAACAGGGAACTATGGCTACACCTTC. As protein: CASNSKTGNYGYTF.